This T cell receptor (beta chain) emerged from a study of regulatory T cells in long-lasting Graves disease. Investigators prepared the TCR beta libraries by applying iRepertoire HTBI primers and Arm-PCR of CDR3 regions. TCRdb passed the multiplex PCR reads through MiXCR, listing each CDR3 protein once. The data contain 600,000 to 800,000 distinct CDR3 sequences, about 32% of them singletons. This clonotype was detected ten times or more. Time point indicated: persistent/refractory GD, antithyroid drugs over 5 years with positive TRAb. RNA isolated from PBMCs was used to make the TCR library. This CDR3 region has 13 residues. CDR1 is MDHEN and CDR2 is SYDVKM in the germline V gene. With 10 bases removed from V and 1 base from J, the gap between germline ends came to 13 bases.

This chain connects TRBV28 to TRBJ1-1; D perhaps matches TRBD1 (6 bases). The clonotype originates from a female donor with Graves disease. This specimen consisted of peripheral blood mononuclear cells (PBMCs), obtained when the disease was refractory, from a patient treated with antithyroid drugs. CDR3 in amino acids: CATGGARNTEAFF. The CDR3 DNA is TGTGCCACCGGGGGGGCGAGGAACACTGAAGCTTTCTTT.